The clone carrying this TCR beta chain has only a few counts. Its antigen remains unidentified. Produced via immunoSEQ multiplex PCR; TCRdb's table is partial and in-frame only. The data show more than 400,000 clones, with about 78% seen just once and 12% held by the top ten. The entry originates in a study of shared clonotypes between healthy human individuals. Healthy and HIV-negative, the adult donors had no recent acute infections or vaccinations. Findings and caveats of the study: Specimens sampled were limited to blood, with tissue repertoires likely differing.

Trimming took 1 base from V and 2 from J, leaving 8 bases between them. The germline V gene has CDR1 SGHTA and CDR2 FQGNSA. CDR3 length: 14 residues. This chain links TRBV7-2 with TRBJ2-5; tentatively, D is TRBD1 (5 bases). The sequenced sample consisted of PBMCs. This receptor was taken from a woman aged 40 to 49 in good health. Some clones in this sample may be carry-over from other donors' samples. The CDR3 DNA follows: TGTGCCAGCAGCTTAGGCCGACAGCAAGAGACCCAGTACTTC. This encodes CASSLGRQQETQYF.